A single TCR beta chain is shown here with its context. Its antigen is still unknown. Profiled with immunoSEQ multiplex PCR; TCRdb holds only in-frame clones, not every one. The sample lists some 150,000 clones, about 92% occurring once. In germline, CDR1 is LGHNA, CDR2 YNFKEQ. With V trimmed by 0 bases and J by 8 bases, 7 bases remained unmatched. The CDR3 runs 16 residues. This sample is drawn from a study of T cell responses to AZD1222 COVID-19 vaccine. Study results and limitations: White British people made up most donors, females outnumbered males, and clonal diversity was possibly underestimated. Per reports, nearly half of all spike-specific TCRs target regions that are unmutated in variants. Repertoire collection took place solely once the T cell response had peaked.

The clonotype comes from an adult who received the AZD1222 COVID-19 vaccine. The sample was peripheral blood, taken 28 days after the second AZD1222 dose. The chain couples TRBV4-2 to TRBJ1-2, with 12 bases aligning to TRBD1. In nucleotides, the CDR3 is TGTGCCAGCAGCCAAGACCTCCGGGACAGGGGGCTCGGCTACACCTTC. As protein: CASSQDLRDRGLGYTF.